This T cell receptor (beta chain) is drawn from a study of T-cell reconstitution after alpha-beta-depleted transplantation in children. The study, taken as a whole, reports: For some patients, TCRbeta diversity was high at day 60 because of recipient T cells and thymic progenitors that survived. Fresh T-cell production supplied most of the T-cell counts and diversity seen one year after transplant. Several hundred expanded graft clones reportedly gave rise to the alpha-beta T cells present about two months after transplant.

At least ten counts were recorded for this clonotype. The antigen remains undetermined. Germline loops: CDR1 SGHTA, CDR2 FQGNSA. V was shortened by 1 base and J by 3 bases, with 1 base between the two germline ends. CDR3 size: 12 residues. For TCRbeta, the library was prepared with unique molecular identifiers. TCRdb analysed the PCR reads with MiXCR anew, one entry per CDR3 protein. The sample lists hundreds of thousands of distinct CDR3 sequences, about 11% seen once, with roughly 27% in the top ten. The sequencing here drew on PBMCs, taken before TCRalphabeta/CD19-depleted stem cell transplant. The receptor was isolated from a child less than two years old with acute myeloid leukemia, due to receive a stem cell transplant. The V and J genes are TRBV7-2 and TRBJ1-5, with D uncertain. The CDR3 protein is CASSLVNQPQHF. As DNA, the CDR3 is TGTGCCAGCAGCTTAGTCAATCAGCCCCAGCATTTT.